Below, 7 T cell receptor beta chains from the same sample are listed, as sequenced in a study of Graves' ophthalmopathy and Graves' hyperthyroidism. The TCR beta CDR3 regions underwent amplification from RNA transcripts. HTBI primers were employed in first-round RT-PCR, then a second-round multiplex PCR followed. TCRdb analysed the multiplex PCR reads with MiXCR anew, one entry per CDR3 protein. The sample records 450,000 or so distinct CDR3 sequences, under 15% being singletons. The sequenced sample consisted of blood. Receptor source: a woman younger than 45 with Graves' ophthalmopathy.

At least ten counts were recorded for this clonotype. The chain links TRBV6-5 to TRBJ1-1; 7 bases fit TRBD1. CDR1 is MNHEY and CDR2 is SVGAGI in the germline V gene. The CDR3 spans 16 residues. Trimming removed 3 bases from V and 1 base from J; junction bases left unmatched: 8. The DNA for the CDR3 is TGTGCCAGCAGTTATAGAACAGGGGCGGCGAACACTGAAGCTTTCTTT. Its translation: CASSYRTGAANTEAFF.

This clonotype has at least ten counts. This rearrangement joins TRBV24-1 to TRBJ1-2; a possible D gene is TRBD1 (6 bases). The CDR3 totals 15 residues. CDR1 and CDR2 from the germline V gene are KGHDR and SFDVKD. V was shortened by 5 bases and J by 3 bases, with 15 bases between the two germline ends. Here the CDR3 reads CATSVDGGGYYGYTF. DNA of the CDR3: TGTGCCACCAGTGTTGACGGAGGGGGTTACTATGGCTACACCTTC.

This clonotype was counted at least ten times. This CDR3 is CASSFRDRANYGYTF. In DNA, the CDR3 is TGTGCCAGCAGTTTCAGGGACAGAGCTAACTATGGCTACACCTTC. The rearrangement links TRBV12-3 or TRBV12-4 to TRBJ1-2, with 7 bases matching TRBD1. The CDR3 has 15 amino acids. J was trimmed by 0 bases and V by 3 bases; bases with no gene match: 4.

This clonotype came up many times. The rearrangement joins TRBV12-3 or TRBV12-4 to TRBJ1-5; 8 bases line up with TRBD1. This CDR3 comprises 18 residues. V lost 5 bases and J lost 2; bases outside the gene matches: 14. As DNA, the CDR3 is TGTGCCAGCAGTCGCCGGGACAGGATATATGTCGGCAATCAGCCCCAGCATTTT. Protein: CASSRRDRIYVGNQPQHF.

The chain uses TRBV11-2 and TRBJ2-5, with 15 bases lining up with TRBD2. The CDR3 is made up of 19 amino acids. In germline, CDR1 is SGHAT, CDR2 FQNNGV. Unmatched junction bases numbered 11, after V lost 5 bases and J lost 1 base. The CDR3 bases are TGTGCCAGCAGCCGCCGGGCCGGGACTAGCGGGGGGACCCAAGAGACCCAGTACTTC. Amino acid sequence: CASSRRAGTSGGTQETQYF.

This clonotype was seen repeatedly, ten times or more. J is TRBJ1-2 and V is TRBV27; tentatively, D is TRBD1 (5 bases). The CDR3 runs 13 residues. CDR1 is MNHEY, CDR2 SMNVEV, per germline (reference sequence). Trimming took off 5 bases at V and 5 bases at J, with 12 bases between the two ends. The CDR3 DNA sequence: TGTGCCAGCAGTCCCCAGGGAGAGTATGGCTACACCTTC. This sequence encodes CASSPQGEYGYTF.

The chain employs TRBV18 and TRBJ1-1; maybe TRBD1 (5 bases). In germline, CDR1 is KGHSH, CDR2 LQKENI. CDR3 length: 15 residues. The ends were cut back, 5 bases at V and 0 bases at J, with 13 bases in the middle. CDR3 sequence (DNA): TGTGCCAGCTCATCATCCAGGGCGGTGAACACTGAAGCTTTCTTT. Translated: CASSSSRAVNTEAFF.